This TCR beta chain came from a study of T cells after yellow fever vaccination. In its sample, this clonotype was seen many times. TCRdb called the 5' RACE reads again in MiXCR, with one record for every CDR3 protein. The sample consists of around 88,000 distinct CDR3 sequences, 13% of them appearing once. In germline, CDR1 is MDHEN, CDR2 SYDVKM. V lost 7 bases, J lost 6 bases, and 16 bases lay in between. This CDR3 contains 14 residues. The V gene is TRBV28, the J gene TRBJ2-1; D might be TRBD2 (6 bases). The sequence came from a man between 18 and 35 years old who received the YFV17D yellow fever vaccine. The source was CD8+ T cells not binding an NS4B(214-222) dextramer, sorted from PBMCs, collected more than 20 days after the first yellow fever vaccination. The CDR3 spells CASTQSGDVNEQFF. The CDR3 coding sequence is TGTGCCAGCACTCAGTCGGGGGACGTCAATGAGCAGTTCTTC.